This is a list of T cell receptor beta chains from one sample in a study of Ad26.COV2.S vaccination and SARS-CoV-2 variants. Measured with immunoSEQ multiplex PCR; TCRdb has only the in-frame clones, and not every one. The data hold 85,000 to 95,000 clones, with around 82% observed a single time. The specimen was peripheral blood, collected after recovery from COVID-19. The source of these receptors is a human donor who had recovered from COVID-19. Each CDR3 is given with its conserved first and last residue. The D gene is left open where the match is weak.

>TRBJ2-7|TRBV7-2|TRBD2
CASSMTSGRAGEQYF
TGTGCCAGCAGCATGACTAGCGGGAGGGCCGGCGAGCAGTACTTC
>TRBJ1-5|TRBV7-9|TRBD1
CASSPPGQGKSSNQPQHF
TGTGCCAGCAGCCCCCCGGGACAGGGTAAAAGTAGCAATCAGCCCCAGCATTTT
>TRBJ1-1|TRBV4-1|TRBD1
CASSQDLDRVWGKAFF
TGCGCCAGCAGCCAAGATTTGGACAGGGTGTGGGGAAAAGCTTTCTTT
>TRBJ2-7|TRBV6-2/TRBV6-3|-
CASSTTYEQYF
TGTGCCAGCAGTACTACCTACGAGCAGTACTTC
>TRBJ2-1|TRBV19|TRBD2
CASSINRVIGTSLPHEQFF
TGTGCCAGTAGTATTAACAGGGTAATCGGGACTAGCCTCCCCCATGAGCAGTTCTTC
>TRBJ2-1|TRBV29-1|TRBD2
CSGAGLAGVYNEQFF
TGCAGCGGAGCGGGACTAGCGGGAGTCTACAATGAGCAGTTCTTC
>TRBJ2-2|TRBV27|TRBD1
CATRTGVNTGELFF
TGTGCCACCCGGACAGGGGTTAACACCGGGGAGCTGTTTTTT
>TRBJ2-1|TRBV3-1/TRBV3-2|-
CASSQVRGGGGGRRHEQFF
TGTGCCAGCAGCCAAGTGAGAGGGGGAGGAGGGGGCAGACGTCATGAGCAGTTCTTC
>TRBJ1-2|TRBV12-3/TRBV12-4|-
CASSFPNYGYTF
TGTGCCAGCAGTTTCCCTAACTATGGCTACACCTTC
>TRBJ2-7|TRBV7-2|TRBD1
CASSTSDRGYEQYF
TGTGCCAGCAGCACTTCGGACAGGGGGTACGAGCAGTACTTC